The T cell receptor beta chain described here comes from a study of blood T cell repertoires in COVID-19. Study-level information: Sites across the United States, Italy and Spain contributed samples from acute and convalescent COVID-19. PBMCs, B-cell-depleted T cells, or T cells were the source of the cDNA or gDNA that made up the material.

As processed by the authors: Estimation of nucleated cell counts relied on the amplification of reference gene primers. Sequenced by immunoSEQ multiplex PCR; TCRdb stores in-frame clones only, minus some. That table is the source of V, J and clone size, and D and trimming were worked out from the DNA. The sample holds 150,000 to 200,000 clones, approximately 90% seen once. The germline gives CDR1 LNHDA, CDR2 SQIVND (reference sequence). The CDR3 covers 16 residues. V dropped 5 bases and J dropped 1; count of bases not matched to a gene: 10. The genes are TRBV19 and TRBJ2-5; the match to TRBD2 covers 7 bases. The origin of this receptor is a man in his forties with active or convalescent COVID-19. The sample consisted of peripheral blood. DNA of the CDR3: TGTGCCAGTAGTCCCTGGGAGGGCAATCTCCAAGAGACCCAGTACTTC. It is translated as CASSPWEGNLQETQYF.